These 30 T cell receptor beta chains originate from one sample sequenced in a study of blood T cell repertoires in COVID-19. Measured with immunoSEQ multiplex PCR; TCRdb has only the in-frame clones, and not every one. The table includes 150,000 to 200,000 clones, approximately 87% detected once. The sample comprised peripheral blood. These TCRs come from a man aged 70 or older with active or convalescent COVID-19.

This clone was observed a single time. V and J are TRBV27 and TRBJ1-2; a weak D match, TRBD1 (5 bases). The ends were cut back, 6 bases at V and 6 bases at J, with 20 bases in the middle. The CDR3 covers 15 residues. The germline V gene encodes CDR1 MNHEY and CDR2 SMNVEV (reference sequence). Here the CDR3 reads CASSRDWGRTNGYTF. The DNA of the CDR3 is TGTGCCAGCAGCCGAGACTGGGGACGGACTAATGGCTACACCTTC.

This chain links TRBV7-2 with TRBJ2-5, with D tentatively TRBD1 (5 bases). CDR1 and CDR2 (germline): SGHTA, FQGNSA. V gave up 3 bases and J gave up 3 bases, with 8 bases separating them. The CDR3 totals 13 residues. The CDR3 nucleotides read TGTGCCAGCAGCTTGGGGCTTGAAGAGACCCAGTACTTC. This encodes CASSLGLEETQYF.

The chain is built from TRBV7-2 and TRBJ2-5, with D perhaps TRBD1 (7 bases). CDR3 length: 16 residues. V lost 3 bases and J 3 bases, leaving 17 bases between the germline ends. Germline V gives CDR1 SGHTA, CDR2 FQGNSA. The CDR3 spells CASSFPNPRGEETQYF. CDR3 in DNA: TGTGCCAGCAGCTTCCCCAACCCCAGGGGGGAAGAGACCCAGTACTTC.

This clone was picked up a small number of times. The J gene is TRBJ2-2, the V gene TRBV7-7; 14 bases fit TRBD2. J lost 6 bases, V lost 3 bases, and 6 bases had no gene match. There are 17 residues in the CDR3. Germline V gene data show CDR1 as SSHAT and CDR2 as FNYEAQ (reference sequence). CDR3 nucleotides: TGTGCCAGCAGCTTGACTAGCGGGGGGGCCGGGCCCGGGGAGCTGTTTTTT. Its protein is CASSLTSGGAGPGELFF.

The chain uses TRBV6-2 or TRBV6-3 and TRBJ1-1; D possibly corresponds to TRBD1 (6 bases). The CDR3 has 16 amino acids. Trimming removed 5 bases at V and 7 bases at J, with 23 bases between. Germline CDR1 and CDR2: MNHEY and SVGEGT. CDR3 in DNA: TGTGCCAGCAGTCCCCCCCTCGGGGGGGCTAGGAGTGAAGCTTTCTTT. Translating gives CASSPPLGGARSEAFF.

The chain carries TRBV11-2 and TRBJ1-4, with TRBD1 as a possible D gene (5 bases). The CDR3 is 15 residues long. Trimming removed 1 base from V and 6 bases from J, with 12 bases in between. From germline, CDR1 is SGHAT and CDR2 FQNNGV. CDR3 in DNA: TGTGCCAGCAGCTTAGCGGGGGTCGTGTATGAAAAACTGTTTTTT. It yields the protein CASSLAGVVYEKLFF.

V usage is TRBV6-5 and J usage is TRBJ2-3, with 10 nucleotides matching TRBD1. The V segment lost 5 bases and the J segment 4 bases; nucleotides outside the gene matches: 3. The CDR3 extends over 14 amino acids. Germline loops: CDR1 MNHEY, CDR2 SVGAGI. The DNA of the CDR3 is TGTGCCAGCAGTCTTGGGACAGGGGCAGATACGCAGTATTTT. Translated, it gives CASSLGTGADTQYF.

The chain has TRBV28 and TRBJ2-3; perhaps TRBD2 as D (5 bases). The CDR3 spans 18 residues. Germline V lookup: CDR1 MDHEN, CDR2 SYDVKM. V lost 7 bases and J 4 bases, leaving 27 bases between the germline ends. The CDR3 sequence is CASIQVVGLSAGPDTQYF. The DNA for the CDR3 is TGTGCCAGCATCCAGGTCGTTGGGCTTTCGGCGGGCCCAGATACGCAGTATTTT.

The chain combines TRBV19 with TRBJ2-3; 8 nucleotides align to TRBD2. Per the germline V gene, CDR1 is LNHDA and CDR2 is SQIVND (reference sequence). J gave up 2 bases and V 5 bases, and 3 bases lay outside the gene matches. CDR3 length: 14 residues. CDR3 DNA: TGTGCCAGTAGTGGCGGGAGGACCACAGATACGCAGTATTTT. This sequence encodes CASSGGRTTDTQYF.

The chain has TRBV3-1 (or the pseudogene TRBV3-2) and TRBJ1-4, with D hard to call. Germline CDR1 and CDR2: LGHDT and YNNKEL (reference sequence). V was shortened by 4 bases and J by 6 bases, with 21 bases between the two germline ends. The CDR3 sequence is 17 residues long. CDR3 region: CASSPAVGGRRDEKLFF. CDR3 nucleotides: TGTGCCAGCAGCCCCGCCGTAGGAGGAAGGAGGGATGAAAAACTGTTTTTT.

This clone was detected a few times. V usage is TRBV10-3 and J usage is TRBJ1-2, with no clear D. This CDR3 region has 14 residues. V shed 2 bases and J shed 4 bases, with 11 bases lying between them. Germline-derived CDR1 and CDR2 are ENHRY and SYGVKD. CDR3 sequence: CAISESPRAYGYTF. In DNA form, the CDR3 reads TGTGCCATCAGTGAGAGCCCGCGGGCCTATGGCTACACCTTC.

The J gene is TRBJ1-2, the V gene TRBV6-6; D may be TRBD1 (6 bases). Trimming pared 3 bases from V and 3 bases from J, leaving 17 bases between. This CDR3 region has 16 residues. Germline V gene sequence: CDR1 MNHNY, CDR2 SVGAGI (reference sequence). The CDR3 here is CASSYSLGAGHYGYTF. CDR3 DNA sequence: TGTGCCAGCAGTTATTCCTTGGGGGCAGGGCACTATGGCTACACCTTC.

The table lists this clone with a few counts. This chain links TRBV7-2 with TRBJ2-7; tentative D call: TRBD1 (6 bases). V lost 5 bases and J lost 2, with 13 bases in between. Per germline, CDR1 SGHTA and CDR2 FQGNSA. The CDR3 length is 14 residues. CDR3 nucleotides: TGTGCCAGCAGCCCTAGCCGGACAGCCTACGAGCAGTACTTC. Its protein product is CASSPSRTAYEQYF.

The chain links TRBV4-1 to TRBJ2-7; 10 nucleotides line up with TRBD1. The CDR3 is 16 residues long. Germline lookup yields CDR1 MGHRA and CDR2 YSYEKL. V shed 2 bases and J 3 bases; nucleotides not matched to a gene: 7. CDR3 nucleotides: TGCGCCAGCAGCCAAACCCCGGGACAGGGGATCTACGAGCAGTACTTC. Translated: CASSQTPGQGIYEQYF.

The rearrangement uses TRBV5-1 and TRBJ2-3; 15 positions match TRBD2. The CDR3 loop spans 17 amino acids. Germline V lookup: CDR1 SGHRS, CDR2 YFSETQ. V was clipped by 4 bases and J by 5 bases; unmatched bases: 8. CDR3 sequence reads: CASSKAGTSGGLDTQYF. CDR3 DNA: TGCGCCAGCAGCAAGGCCGGGACTAGCGGGGGGTTAGATACGCAGTATTTT.

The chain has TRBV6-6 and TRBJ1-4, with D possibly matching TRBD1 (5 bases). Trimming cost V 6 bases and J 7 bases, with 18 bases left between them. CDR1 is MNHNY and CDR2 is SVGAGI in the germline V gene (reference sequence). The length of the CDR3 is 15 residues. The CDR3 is CASSLQGPEGEKLFF. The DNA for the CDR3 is TGTGCCAGCAGCCTGCAGGGCCCCGAAGGTGAAAAACTGTTTTTT.

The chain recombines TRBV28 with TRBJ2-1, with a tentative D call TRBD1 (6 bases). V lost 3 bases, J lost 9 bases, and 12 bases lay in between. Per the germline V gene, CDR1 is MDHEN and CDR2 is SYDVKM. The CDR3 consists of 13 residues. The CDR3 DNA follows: TGTGCCAGCAGTTTCACAGGGAGAGGTGAGCAGTTCTTC. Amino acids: CASSFTGRGEQFF.

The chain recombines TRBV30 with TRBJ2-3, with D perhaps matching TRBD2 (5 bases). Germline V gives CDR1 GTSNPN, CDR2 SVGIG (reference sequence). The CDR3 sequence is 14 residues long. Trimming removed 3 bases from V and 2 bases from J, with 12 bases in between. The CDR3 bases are TGTGCCTGGAGGGACTCCTTGCACACAGATACGCAGTATTTT. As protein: CAWRDSLHTDTQYF.

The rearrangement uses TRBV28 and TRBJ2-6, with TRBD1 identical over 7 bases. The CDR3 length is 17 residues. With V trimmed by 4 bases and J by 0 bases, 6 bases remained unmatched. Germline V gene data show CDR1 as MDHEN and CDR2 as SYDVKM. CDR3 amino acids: CASSWQGDPSGANVLTF. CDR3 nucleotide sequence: TGTGCCAGCAGTTGGCAGGGGGATCCCTCTGGGGCCAACGTCCTGACTTTC.

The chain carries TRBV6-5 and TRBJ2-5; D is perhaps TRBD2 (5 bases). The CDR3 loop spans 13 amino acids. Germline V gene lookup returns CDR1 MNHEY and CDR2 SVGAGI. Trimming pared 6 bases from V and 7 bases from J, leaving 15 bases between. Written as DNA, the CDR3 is TGTGCCAGCAGGTCGGAGGCAAAGGGGACCCAGTACTTC. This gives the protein CASRSEAKGTQYF.

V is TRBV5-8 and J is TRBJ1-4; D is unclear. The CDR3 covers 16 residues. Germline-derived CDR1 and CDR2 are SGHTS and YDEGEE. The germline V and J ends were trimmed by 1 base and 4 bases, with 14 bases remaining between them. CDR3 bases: TGTGCCAGCAGCTTGTACGTAGCCCTGATTAATGAAAAACTGTTTTTT. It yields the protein CASSLYVALINEKLFF. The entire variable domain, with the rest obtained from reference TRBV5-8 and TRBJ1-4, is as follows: EAGVTQSPTHLIKTRGQQATLRCSPISGHTSVYWYQQALGLGLQFLLWYDEGEERNRGNFPPRFSGRQFPNYSSELNVNALELEDSALYLCASSLYVALINEKLFFGSGTQLSVL.

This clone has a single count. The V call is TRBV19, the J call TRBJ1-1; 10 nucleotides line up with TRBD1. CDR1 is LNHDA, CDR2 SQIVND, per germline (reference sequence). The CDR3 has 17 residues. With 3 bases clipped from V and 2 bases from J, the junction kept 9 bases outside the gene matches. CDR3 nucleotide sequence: TGTGCCAGTAGTATTTTCAGGGGACAGGGGCGCAACACTGAAGCTTTCTTT. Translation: CASSIFRGQGRNTEAFF.

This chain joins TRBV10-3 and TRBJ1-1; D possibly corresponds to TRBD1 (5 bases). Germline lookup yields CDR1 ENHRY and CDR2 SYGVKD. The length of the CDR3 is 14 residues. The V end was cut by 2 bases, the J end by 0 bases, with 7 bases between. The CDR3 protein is CAISEQGMNTEAFF. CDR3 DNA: TGTGCCATCAGTGAGCAGGGAATGAACACTGAAGCTTTCTTT.

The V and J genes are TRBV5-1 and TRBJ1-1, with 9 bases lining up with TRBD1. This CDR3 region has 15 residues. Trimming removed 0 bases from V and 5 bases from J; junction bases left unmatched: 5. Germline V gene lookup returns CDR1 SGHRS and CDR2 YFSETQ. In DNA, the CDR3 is TGCGCCAGCAGCTTGGCACAGGGGGCGCTTACTGAAGCTTTCTTT. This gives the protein CASSLAQGALTEAFF. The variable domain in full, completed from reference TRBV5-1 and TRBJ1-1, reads KAGVTQTPRYLIKTRGQQVTLSCSPISGHRSVSWYQQTPGQGLQFLFEYFSETQRNKGNFPGRFSGRQFSNSRSEMNVSTLELGDSALYLCASSLAQGALTEAFFGQGTRLTVV.

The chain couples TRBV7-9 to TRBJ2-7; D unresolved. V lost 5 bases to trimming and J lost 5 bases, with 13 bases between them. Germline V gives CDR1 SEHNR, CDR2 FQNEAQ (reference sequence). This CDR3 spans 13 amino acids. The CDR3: CASSPGHLNEQYF. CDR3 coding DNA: TGTGCCAGCAGCCCGGGTCACTTGAACGAGCAGTACTTC. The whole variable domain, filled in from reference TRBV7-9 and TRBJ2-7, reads DTGVSQNPRHKITKRGQNVTFRCDPISEHNRLYWYRQTLGQGPEFLTYFQNEAQLEKSRLLSDRFSAERPKGSFSTLEIQRTEQGDSAMYLCASSPGHLNEQYFGPGTRLTVT.

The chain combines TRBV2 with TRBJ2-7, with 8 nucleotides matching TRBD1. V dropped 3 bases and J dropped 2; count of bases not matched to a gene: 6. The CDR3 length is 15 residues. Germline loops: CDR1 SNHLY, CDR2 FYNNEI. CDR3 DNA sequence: TGTGCCAGCAGTGATCGGGCAGGGGGCGCCTACGAGCAGTACTTC. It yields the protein CASSDRAGGAYEQYF. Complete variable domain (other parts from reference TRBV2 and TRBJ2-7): EPEVTQTPSHQVTQMGQEVILRCVPISNHLYFYWYRQILGQKVEFLVSFYNNEISEKSEIFDDQFSVERPDGSNFTLKIRSTKLEDSAMYFCASSDRAGGAYEQYFGPGTRLTVT.

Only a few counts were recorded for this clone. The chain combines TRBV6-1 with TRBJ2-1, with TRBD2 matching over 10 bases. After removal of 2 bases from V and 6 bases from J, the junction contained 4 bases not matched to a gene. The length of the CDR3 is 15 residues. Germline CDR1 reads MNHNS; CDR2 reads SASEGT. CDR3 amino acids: CASSEKLAGLNEQFF. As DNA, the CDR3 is TGTGCCAGCAGTGAAAAACTAGCGGGGCTCAATGAGCAGTTCTTC.

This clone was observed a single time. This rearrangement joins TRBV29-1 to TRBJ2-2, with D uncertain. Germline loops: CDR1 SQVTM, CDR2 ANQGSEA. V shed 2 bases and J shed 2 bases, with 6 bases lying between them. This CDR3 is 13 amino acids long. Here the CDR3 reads CSVEPRNTGELFF. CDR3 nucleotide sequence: TGCAGCGTTGAACCCAGAAACACCGGGGAGCTGTTTTTT.

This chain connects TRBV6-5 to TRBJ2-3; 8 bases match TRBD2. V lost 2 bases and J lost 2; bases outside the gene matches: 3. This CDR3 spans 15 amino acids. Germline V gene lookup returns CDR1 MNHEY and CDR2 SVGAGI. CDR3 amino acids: CASSYRGRNTDTQYF. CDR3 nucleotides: TGTGCCAGCAGTTACCGCGGGAGGAACACAGATACGCAGTATTTT.

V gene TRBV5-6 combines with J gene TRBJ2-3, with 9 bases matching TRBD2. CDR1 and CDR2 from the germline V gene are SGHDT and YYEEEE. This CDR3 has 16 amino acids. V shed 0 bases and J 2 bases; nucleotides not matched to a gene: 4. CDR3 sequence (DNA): TGTGCCAGCAGCTTGGGGCTAGCGGGGATCACAGATACGCAGTATTTT. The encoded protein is CASSLGLAGITDTQYF. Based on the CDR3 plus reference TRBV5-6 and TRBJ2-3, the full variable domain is DAGVTQSPTHLIKTRGQQVTLRCSPKSGHDTVSWYQQALGQGPQFIFQYYEEEERQRGNFPDRFSGHQFPNYSSELNVNALLLGDSALYLCASSLGLAGITDTQYFGPGTRLTVL.